The T cell receptor (beta chain) under discussion was sequenced for a study of CD8+CD57+ T cells in acquired aplastic anemia. The study's findings and limits: Between patients and controls, about 31 CD8+ CDR3 sequences were found in common.

TCR beta VDJ combinations and CDR3 sequences were profiled from genomic DNA. A single record per CDR3 protein comes from TCRdb applying MiXCR to the reads. In the table there are 400,000 to 500,000 distinct CDR3 sequences, 65% to 80% of which are singletons. As for this clonotype: Its matching antigen is unknown. Here the CDR3 omits its conserved ending phenylalanine or tryptophan, so a read error is the likely source. The DNA is left out, because the CDR3 cannot be placed on it with certainty; the CDR3 is given as TCRdb lists it.

Termini included, the CDR3 measures 12 amino acids. From germline, CDR1 is SGHVS and CDR2 FNYEAQ. The specimen was sorted CD4+, CD8+, or CD8+CD57+ T cells (not recorded which) from PBMCs. The chain couples TRBV7-6 to TRBJ2-5. The sequence derives from a human donor in good health, serving as a control. The CDR3 protein is CASSLSEDSHDL.